This TCR beta chain originates from a study of cytomegalovirus exposure and HLA in healthy donors. PCR was performed using 60 Vbeta and 13 Jbeta primers. In the original analysis: In a later analysis, of some 80 million unique beta chains, about 11 million appeared in at least two donors. TCRdb's table, derived via immunoSEQ multiplex PCR, lists solely in-frame clones and lacks some. Clone size and V and J calls were adopted from that table, with D and trimming inferred from the DNA. Counted here are about 150,000 clones, roughly four fifths occurring once; the ten biggest clones make up 3.4%. The CDR3 covers 16 residues. Germline assignment: CDR1 SQVTM and CDR2 ANQGSEA. V lost 4 bases to trimming and J lost 4 bases; unmatched junction nucleotides: 14.

The sequenced sample was PBMCs. The chain combines TRBV29-1 with TRBJ2-5; TRBD1 matches 8 bases. The receptor was derived from a male donor in good health and CMV-seronegative. CDR3 residues: CSVGGARTGSSETQYF. CDR3 DNA sequence: TGCAGCGTTGGTGGGGCTAGGACAGGGAGTTCAGAGACCCAGTACTTC.